This passage covers 32 T cell receptor beta chains from one sample sequenced in a study of cytomegalovirus exposure and HLA in healthy donors (TCRdb year 2017). The library was generated by the immunoSEQ multiplex PCR assay. TCRdb's version of the immuneACCESS table is confined to in-frame rearrangements and falls short of the full clone set. An unresolved V gene accounts for under half of the shortfall where checked; the remainder is of unknown origin. For this sample the table gives hundreds of thousands of clones, of which more than 85% were detected only once. The ten most abundant clones make up more than 10% of the sample. Sequencing was done on a sample of PBMCs. Every receptor here comes from a man aged 18 to 29 in good health and CMV-seropositive.

The chain is built from TRBV2 and TRBJ2-7, with 7 bases aligning to TRBD2. This CDR3 has 14 amino acids. The V gene's germline CDR1 is SNHLY and CDR2 FYNNEI. V lost 6 bases, J lost 4 bases, and 9 bases stayed unmatched. CDR3 bases: TGTGCCAGCAGCCAGCGGGAAGGAAGGTACGAGCAGTACTTC. This sequence encodes CASSQREGRYEQYF.

The V call is TRBV11-2, the J call TRBJ2-7, with TRBD2 matching over 7 bases. Trimming at V came to 6 bases and at J to 0 bases, leaving 5 bases not matched to a gene. Germline CDR1 and CDR2: SGHAT and FQNNGV. This CDR3 contains 14 residues. CDR3 amino acids: CASRSERDSYEQYF. The CDR3 nucleotides read TGTGCCAGCAGATCCGAGCGGGACTCCTACGAGCAGTACTTC.

This CDR3 reads CASSLRDRGDEKLFF. DNA for the CDR3: TGTGCCAGTAGTCTCCGGGACAGGGGGGATGAAAAACTGTTTTTT. This sequence joins TRBV19 and TRBJ1-4, with 11 bases identical to TRBD1. This CDR3 is built from 15 residues. Unmatched junction bases numbered 5, after V lost 5 bases and J lost 6 bases. Per germline, CDR1 LNHDA and CDR2 SQIVND (reference sequence). Full variable domain (remainder filled in from reference TRBV19 and TRBJ1-4): DGGITQSPKYLFRKEGQNVTLSCEQNLNHDAMYWYRQDPGQGLRLIYYSQIVNDFQKGDIAEGYSVSREKKESFPLTVTSAQKNPTAFYLCASSLRDRGDEKLFFGSGTQLSVL.

This rearrangement joins TRBV4-3 to TRBJ2-7, with TRBD2 matching 9 bases. The germline gives CDR1 LGHNA, CDR2 YSLEER. Trimming removed 0 bases from V and 3 bases from J; junction bases left unmatched: 3. CDR3 length: 15 residues. CDR3 coding DNA: TGCGCCAGCAGCCAAGATCTAGCGGGGAACTACGAGCAGTACTTC. The encoded protein is CASSQDLAGNYEQYF.

The rearrangement uses TRBV27 and TRBJ1-2; possible D gene TRBD1, 6 bases. The CDR3 consists of 14 residues. V was pared by 5 bases and J by 8 bases, with 18 bases between. Germline CDR1 is MNHEY and CDR2 is SMNVEV (reference sequence). DNA of the CDR3: TGTGCCAGCAGTCCCCGGACAGCGCTATTGGGCTACACCTTC. Amino acid sequence: CASSPRTALLGYTF.

The chain has TRBV29-1 and TRBJ1-4; D call uncertain. The CDR3 has 14 residues. Trimming cost V 6 bases and J 7 bases, with 18 bases left between them. The germline V gene encodes CDR1 SQVTM and CDR2 ANQGSEA. The CDR3 loop reads CSVAGRKMTEKLFF. In DNA form, the CDR3 reads TGCAGCGTAGCCGGACGGAAAATGACTGAAAAACTGTTTTTT.

The rearrangement links TRBV28 to TRBJ2-5, with D tentatively TRBD2 (6 bases). Germline-derived CDR1 and CDR2 are MDHEN and SYDVKM. Trimming shortened V by 5 bases and J by 7 bases, and 11 bases separated the two germline ends. There are 12 residues in the CDR3. The CDR3 is CASSLGGGTQYF. The CDR3 DNA reads TGTGCCAGCAGTCTCGGGGGAGGGACCCAGTACTTC.

CDR3 DNA sequence: TGTGCCAGCAGCTTGGGACAGGGTGGCCTCTACGAGCAGTACTTC. The encoded protein is CASSLGQGGLYEQYF. The chain recombines TRBV5-4 with TRBJ2-7; 7 nucleotides line up with TRBD1. CDR1 is SGHNT, CDR2 YYREEE, per germline (reference sequence). This CDR3 region has 15 residues. V dropped 0 bases and J dropped 3; count of bases not matched to a gene: 6. The full variable domain, rest sourced from reference TRBV5-4 and TRBJ2-7, is ETGVTQSPTHLIKTRGQQVTLRCSSQSGHNTVSWYQQALGQGPQFIFQYYREEENGRGNFPPRFSGLQFPNYSSELNVNALELDDSALYLCASSLGQGGLYEQYFGPGTRLTVT.

This clone appeared once. The same CDR3 can be traced to other DNA sequences in this sample. The chain links TRBV6-5 to TRBJ2-5; no definite D call. V was trimmed by 3 bases and J by 5 bases, leaving 4 bases between them. This CDR3 contains 11 residues. Germline CDR1 reads MNHEY; CDR2 reads SVGAGI. In DNA form, the CDR3 reads TGTGCCAGCAGTTATGGGGAGACCCAGTACTTC. Translation gives CASSYGETQYF.

The chain is built from TRBV11-2 and TRBJ2-5; no definite D call. Germline V gene lookup returns CDR1 SGHAT and CDR2 FQNNGV. The length of the CDR3 is 12 residues. V gave up 5 bases and J gave up 1 base, with 5 bases separating them. CDR3 sequence reads: CASSDFQETQYF. The CDR3, as DNA: TGTGCCAGCAGCGACTTCCAAGAGACCCAGTACTTC.

V gene TRBV5-1 combines with J gene TRBJ2-1; 12 nucleotides align to TRBD1. Trimming took 4 bases from V and 6 from J; bases not matched to a gene: 8. Germline assignment: CDR1 SGHRS and CDR2 YFSETQ. This CDR3 comprises 16 residues. CDR3 in DNA: TGCGCCAGCAGCACGGGACAGGGGGCAATTGGCAATGAGCAGTTCTTC. Translation gives CASSTGQGAIGNEQFF.

The chain couples TRBV27 to TRBJ1-3; no firm D call. The CDR3 totals 15 residues. CDR1 is MNHEY and CDR2 is SMNVEV in the germline V gene (reference sequence). V was shortened by 0 bases and J by 5 bases, with 11 bases between the two germline ends. The DNA of the CDR3 is TGTGCCAGCAGTTTATCCGGGCGGGCAAGAAACACCATATATTTT. Protein: CASSLSGRARNTIYF.

The chain recombines TRBV5-1 with TRBJ1-2; 10 bases align to TRBD1. Looked up from germline, CDR1 is SGHRS and CDR2 is YFSETQ. CDR3 size: 16 residues. The junction had 14 bases not matched to a gene; V was cut back by 4 bases and J by 8 bases. The CDR3 DNA sequence: TGCGCCAGCAGCCAAGCGTCGGGACAGGGGCGCTTGGGCTACACCTTC. Protein product: CASSQASGQGRLGYTF.

The chain is built from TRBV28 and TRBJ2-7; 10 nucleotides line up with TRBD1. Trimming removed 3 bases from V and 5 bases from J; junction bases left unmatched: 7. CDR3 length: 15 residues. Per the germline V gene, CDR1 is MDHEN and CDR2 is SYDVKM. The CDR3 DNA sequence: TGTGCCAGCAGTTTGAGCGACAGGGGGCAAGACGAGCAGTACTTC. Translated: CASSLSDRGQDEQYF.

This chain joins TRBV5-1 and TRBJ2-4, with 7 nucleotides matching TRBD1. With V trimmed by 0 bases and J by 1 base, 4 bases remained unmatched. CDR1 is SGHRS and CDR2 is YFSETQ in the germline V gene. The CDR3 totals 16 residues. CDR3 nucleotide sequence: TGCGCCAGCAGCTTGGTAGAACAGGGGGCCAAAAACATTCAGTACTTC. Amino acid sequence: CASSLVEQGAKNIQYF.

The J gene is TRBJ2-2, the V gene TRBV5-1; 9 nucleotides agree with TRBD1. With V trimmed by 4 bases and J by 7 bases, 11 bases remained unmatched. Germline V CDR1 and CDR2: SGHRS, YFSETQ. The CDR3 contains 16 residues. The chain's CDR3 is CASSRGGQGSGGELFF. DNA of the CDR3: TGCGCCAGCAGCCGCGGGGGACAGGGATCGGGCGGGGAGCTGTTTTTT.

The J gene is TRBJ2-5, the V gene TRBV27, with 7 bases matching TRBD1. The CDR3 is 15 residues long. Trimming removed 6 bases from V and 2 bases from J; junction bases left unmatched: 9. CDR1 and CDR2 (germline): MNHEY, SMNVEV (reference sequence). CDR3 sequence: CASRTTGFVQETQYF. The CDR3 DNA sequence: TGTGCCAGCAGGACGACAGGGTTTGTTCAAGAGACCCAGTACTTC.

This CDR3 is CASSFPDRPYGYTF. DNA for the CDR3: TGTGCCAGCAGCTTTCCGGACAGACCCTATGGCTACACCTTC. The chain links TRBV7-9 to TRBJ1-2; D may be TRBD1 (6 bases). The CDR3 covers 14 residues. V was trimmed by 3 bases and J by 4 bases, leaving 12 bases between them. Germline CDR1 reads SEHNR; CDR2 reads FQNEAQ (reference sequence).

Here the CDR3 reads CASRSDGHTIYF. The CDR3 nucleotides are TGTGCCAGCAGGTCAGACGGGCACACCATATATTTT. The J gene is TRBJ1-3, the V gene TRBV6-1, with D unresolved. Per the germline V gene, CDR1 is MNHNS and CDR2 is SASEGT. The CDR3 covers 12 residues. Trimming shortened V by 6 bases and J by 8 bases, and 11 bases separated the two germline ends.

The chain is built from TRBV7-9 and TRBJ1-1; D may be TRBD1 (5 bases). The CDR3 has 13 residues. Per germline, CDR1 SEHNR and CDR2 FQNEAQ (reference sequence). V shed 8 bases and J shed 5 bases, with 15 bases lying between them. The CDR3 spells CASDRRGETEAFF. Here the CDR3 DNA reads TGTGCCAGCGACCGGAGAGGGGAAACTGAAGCTTTCTTT.

The rearrangement joins TRBV7-2 to TRBJ2-1; 12 nucleotides align to TRBD2. The CDR3 is 15 residues long. J gave up 8 bases and V 4 bases, and 6 bases lay outside the gene matches. From germline, CDR1 is SGHTA and CDR2 FQGNSA. CDR3 DNA sequence: TGTGCCAGCAGCTCCCGGACTAGCGGGACGCATGAGCAGTTCTTC. It yields the protein CASSSRTSGTHEQFF.

This chain uses TRBV20-1 with TRBJ1-2, with D hard to call. This CDR3 is 11 amino acids long. The germline V gene has CDR1 DFQATT and CDR2 SNEGSKA (reference sequence). V was shortened by 6 bases and J by 2 bases, with 7 bases between the two germline ends. The DNA of the CDR3 is TGCAGTGCCACACTCAACTATGGCTACACCTTC. Its protein product is CSATLNYGYTF.

The chain carries TRBV30 and TRBJ2-7; the D gene is possibly TRBD2 (5 bases). Trimming removed 7 bases from V and 3 bases from J, with 10 bases in between. Germline CDR1 reads GTSNPN; CDR2 reads SVGIG (reference sequence). This CDR3 has 11 amino acids. CDR3 sequence reads: CASDYLYEQYF. CDR3 sequence (DNA): TGTGCCTCCGACTACCTCTACGAGCAGTACTTC.

The CDR3, as DNA: TGTGCCAGCTCACCAGGGGGGATGTTTGGCTACACCTTC. This gives the protein CASSPGGMFGYTF. The V call is TRBV18, the J call TRBJ1-2; D perhaps matches TRBD1 (5 bases). V lost 2 bases and J 7 bases, leaving 11 bases between the germline ends. The CDR3 sequence is 13 residues long. CDR1 KGHSH and CDR2 LQKENI come from the germline V gene.

The chain joins TRBV7-8 to TRBJ1-2; TRBD1 aligns across 8 bases. Per the germline V gene, CDR1 is SGHVS and CDR2 is FQNEAQ. CDR3 length: 14 amino acids. Trimming removed 5 bases from V and 8 bases from J; junction bases left unmatched: 10. The CDR3 spells CASSARTGNRGYTF. The CDR3 DNA follows: TGTGCCAGCAGCGCAAGGACAGGGAATAGAGGCTACACCTTC.

This clone was recorded only once. The chain joins TRBV29-1 to TRBJ2-7; tentatively, D is TRBD2 (5 bases). The V gene lost 4 bases and the J gene lost 7 bases, with 17 bases spanning the gap. The CDR3 sequence is 13 residues long. CDR1 and CDR2 from the germline V gene are SQVTM and ANQGSEA. This chain's CDR3 is CSVVPDTTREQYF. In DNA, the CDR3 is TGCAGCGTTGTACCCGATACCACTAGGGAGCAGTACTTC.

This clone came up a few times. This chain uses TRBV5-1 with TRBJ1-2, with D perhaps matching TRBD1 (6 bases). The V end was cut by 3 bases, the J end by 8 bases, with 20 bases between. The CDR3 contains 15 residues. CDR1 is SGHRS, CDR2 YFSETQ, per germline. The CDR3 protein is CASSSSGPGAGGYTF. The CDR3 DNA reads as TGCGCCAGCAGCTCCTCCGGACCGGGGGCGGGCGGCTACACCTTC. Together with reference TRBV5-1 and TRBJ1-2, the CDR3 gives the full variable domain: KAGVTQTPRYLIKTRGQQVTLSCSPISGHRSVSWYQQTPGQGLQFLFEYFSETQRNKGNFPGRFSGRQFSNSRSEMNVSTLELGDSALYLCASSSSGPGAGGYTFGSGTRLTVV.

V and J are TRBV6-5 and TRBJ2-7, with D unresolved. Per germline, CDR1 MNHEY and CDR2 SVGAGI. CDR3 length: 13 residues. The germline V and J ends were trimmed by 5 bases and 4 bases, with 12 bases remaining between them. CDR3 DNA: TGTGCCAGCAGTACTGGAACTTTATACGAGCAGTACTTC. Protein sequence: CASSTGTLYEQYF.

This chain uses TRBV9 with TRBJ1-1; no reliable D call. The CDR3 runs to 13 residues. Germline V gene lookup returns CDR1 SGDLS and CDR2 YYNGEE. The V end lost 4 bases, the J end lost 2 bases, and 9 bases lay between the germline ends. The CDR3 DNA reads as TGTGCCAGCAGCCCCGCGGGCAACACTGAAGCTTTCTTT. Protein sequence: CASSPAGNTEAFF.

This clone was recorded only once. This rearrangement joins TRBV4-3 to TRBJ1-1; D remains ambiguous. This CDR3 has 14 residues. Germline V gene sequence: CDR1 LGHNA, CDR2 YSLEER. V dropped 0 bases and J dropped 1 base, with 6 bases sitting between them. The DNA of the CDR3 is TGCGCCAGCAGCCAAGAGTGGCCGAACACTGAAGCTTTCTTT. Amino acids: CASSQEWPNTEAFF.

The chain is built from TRBV9 and TRBJ2-7; maybe TRBD1 (6 bases). Germline assignment: CDR1 SGDLS and CDR2 YYNGEE. Trimming took 0 bases from V and 3 from J, leaving 10 bases between them. CDR3 length equals 14 residues. The CDR3 loop reads CASSVGRGGYEQYF. DNA of the CDR3: TGTGCCAGCAGCGTAGGCAGGGGTGGCTACGAGCAGTACTTC.

The V call is TRBV7-9, the J call TRBJ1-3; D remains ambiguous. The ends were cut back, 5 bases at V and 5 bases at J, with 13 bases in the middle. The CDR3 covers 14 residues. CDR1 SEHNR and CDR2 FQNEAQ come from the germline V gene (reference sequence). In DNA, the CDR3 is TGTGCCAGCAGCATCCAAAACAGTCGAAACACCATATATTTT. Protein sequence: CASSIQNSRNTIYF.